This T cell receptor (beta chain) was found in a study of cytomegalovirus exposure and HLA in healthy donors. General observations from the study: Immune exposure information comprised only CMV serostatus. Later work associated roughly 15,000 TCR beta sequences with HLA alleles at 0.05 false discovery rate.

60 Vbeta and 13 Jbeta primers were used in PCR. Generated by immunoSEQ multiplex PCR, the TCRdb table keeps only in-frame clones and is missing some. The data contain roughly 190,000 clones, 82% of them seen just once; the ten biggest clones take up 1.5% to 2%. A remark on this clone: Its target is not known.

The CDR3 sequence is 17 residues long. The V gene end was trimmed by 6 bases and the J gene end by 0 bases; junction bases not matched to a gene: 6. The V gene's germline CDR1 is SGHVS and CDR2 FQNEAQ. The source of this sequence is a woman in her late teens or twenties in good health and CMV-seronegative. Sample: PBMCs. The chain uses TRBV7-8 and TRBJ2-1; 12 bases are shared with TRBD2. The CDR3: CASSHRTSGISYNEQFF. Here the CDR3 DNA reads TGTGCCAGCAGTCACCGGACTAGCGGGATCTCCTACAATGAGCAGTTCTTC.